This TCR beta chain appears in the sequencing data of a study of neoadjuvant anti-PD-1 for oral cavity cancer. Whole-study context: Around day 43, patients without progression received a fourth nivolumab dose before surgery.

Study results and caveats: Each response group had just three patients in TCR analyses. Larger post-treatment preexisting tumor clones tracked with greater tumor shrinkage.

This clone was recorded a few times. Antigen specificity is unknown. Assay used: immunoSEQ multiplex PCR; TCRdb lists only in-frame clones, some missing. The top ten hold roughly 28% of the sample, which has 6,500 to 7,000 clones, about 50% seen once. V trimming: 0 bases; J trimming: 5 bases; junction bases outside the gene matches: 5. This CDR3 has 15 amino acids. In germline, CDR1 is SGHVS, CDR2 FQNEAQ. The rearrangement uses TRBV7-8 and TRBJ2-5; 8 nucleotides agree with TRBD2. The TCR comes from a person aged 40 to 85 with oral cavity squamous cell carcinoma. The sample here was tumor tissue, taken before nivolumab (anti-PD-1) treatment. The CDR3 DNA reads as TGTGCCAGCAGCTTAGCTGGGACTAGGAGGGAGACCCAGTACTTC. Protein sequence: CASSLAGTRRETQYF.